The 27 T cell receptor beta chains below were found in one sample sequenced in a study of T cell responses to AZD1222 COVID-19 vaccine. Repertoires were generated with immunoSEQ multiplex PCR, while TCRdb's copy carries only in-frame clones and drops some. Of some 110,000 clones listed, 89% are singletons. The input for sequencing was peripheral blood, taken 28 days after the second AZD1222 dose. The receptors derive from an adult who received the AZD1222 COVID-19 vaccine.

The chain recombines TRBV24-1 with TRBJ2-1, with D perhaps matching TRBD2 (5 bases). Deletions cut 4 bases from V and 5 bases from J, with 14 bases between. This CDR3 has 15 residues. The germline V gene has CDR1 KGHDR and CDR2 SFDVKD. CDR3 in DNA: TGTGCCACCAGTGAACTCGGGAAGGGCCACAATGAGCAGTTCTTC. Amino acids: CATSELGKGHNEQFF.

This clone showed up just once. The rearrangement uses TRBV29-1 and TRBJ1-2; 10 bases line up with TRBD1. J was trimmed by 8 bases and V by 5 bases; bases with no gene match: 5. The CDR3 extends over 12 amino acids. Germline loops: CDR1 SQVTM, CDR2 ANQGSEA. CDR3 region: CSVLDRGLGYTF. The CDR3 region has the DNA TGCAGCGTTCTCGACAGGGGGCTCGGCTACACCTTC.

This sequence joins TRBV30 and TRBJ2-7, with unresolved D. Germline lookup yields CDR1 GTSNPN and CDR2 SVGIG (reference sequence). The CDR3 totals 10 residues. CDR3 sequence (DNA): TGTGCGGTGGGGTTCTACGAGCAGTACTTC. Amino acid sequence: CAVGFYEQYF.

V usage is TRBV5-4 and J usage is TRBJ2-1; D is unresolved. V shed 2 bases and J shed 0 bases, with 12 bases lying between them. This CDR3 is 16 amino acids long. In germline, CDR1 is SGHNT, CDR2 YYREEE (reference sequence). For the CDR3, the DNA is TGTGCCAGCAGCTTTCCCCCGTCTAGCTCCTACAATGAGCAGTTCTTC. Encoded protein: CASSFPPSSSYNEQFF.

The V gene is TRBV28, the J gene TRBJ2-7, with D tentatively TRBD2 (5 bases). The CDR3 totals 14 residues. V was cut by 3 bases and J by 0 bases, with 9 bases left in between. CDR1 is MDHEN and CDR2 is SYDVKM in the germline V gene. The CDR3 DNA reads as TGTGCCAGCAGTTTGAGCGGATTCTCCTACGAGCAGTACTTC. It encodes CASSLSGFSYEQYF.

V gene TRBV28 combines with J gene TRBJ2-2; 10 bases agree with TRBD2. The CDR3 runs 17 residues. V trimming: 5 bases; J trimming: 2 bases; junction bases outside the gene matches: 8. The germline V gene has CDR1 MDHEN and CDR2 SYDVKM. CDR3 residues: CASSHSGLAANTGELFF. The CDR3 DNA reads TGTGCCAGCAGTCACTCAGGACTAGCGGCAAACACCGGGGAGCTGTTTTTT.

This rearrangement joins TRBV6-4 to TRBJ1-1, with unresolved D. The CDR3 has 13 residues. Deletions cut 4 bases from V and 4 bases from J, with 10 bases between. Germline loops: CDR1 MRHNA, CDR2 SNTAGT. In DNA, the CDR3 is TGTGCCAGCAGTGCCACACCGGCCACTGAAGCTTTCTTT. Protein product: CASSATPATEAFF.

The chain carries TRBV7-9 and TRBJ1-2, with D maybe TRBD1 (5 bases). The CDR3 sequence is 13 residues long. With 1 base removed from V and 4 bases from J, the gap between germline ends came to 7 bases. CDR1 and CDR2 (germline): SEHNR, FQNEAQ (reference sequence). CDR3 nucleotides: TGTGCCAGCAGCTTAGGACAGATCTATGGCTACACCTTC. Encoded protein: CASSLGQIYGYTF. The complete variable domain, with remaining parts taken from reference TRBV7-9 and TRBJ1-2, reads DTGVSQNPRHKITKRGQNVTFRCDPISEHNRLYWYRQTLGQGPEFLTYFQNEAQLEKSRLLSDRFSAERPKGSFSTLEIQRTEQGDSAMYLCASSLGQIYGYTFGSGTRLTVV.

This sequence joins TRBV14 and TRBJ2-7; possibly TRBD1 for D (5 bases). Germline V lookup: CDR1 SGHDN, CDR2 FVKESK. This CDR3 is built from 16 residues. V lost 1 base and J lost 3, with 16 bases in between. CDR3 sequence: CASSQGGWPNRYEQYF. The CDR3 DNA reads TGTGCCAGCAGCCAAGGGGGCTGGCCGAACCGCTACGAGCAGTACTTC.

This chain uses TRBV12-3 or TRBV12-4 with TRBJ2-1; D call uncertain. The CDR3 contains 11 residues. V was pared by 1 base and J by 10 bases, with 5 bases between. The CDR3 reads CASSLGREQFF. CDR3 nucleotide sequence: TGTGCCAGCAGTTTAGGGCGGGAGCAGTTCTTC.

J is TRBJ2-3 and V is TRBV6-5, with D possibly being TRBD2 (6 bases). The V and J ends lost 10 bases and 3 bases respectively, with 17 bases between them. The CDR3 runs to 14 residues. The germline V gene encodes CDR1 MNHEY and CDR2 SVGAGI. The CDR3 coding sequence is TGTGCCACCAGGACTTGGCGGGAAACAGATACGCAGTATTTT. It encodes CATRTWRETDTQYF.

The chain has TRBV27 and TRBJ1-6; 11 positions agree with TRBD1. This CDR3 is 20 amino acids long. Germline values: CDR1 MNHEY, CDR2 SMNVEV (reference sequence). J lost 4 bases, V lost 2 bases, and 13 bases had no gene match. CDR3 sequence reads: CASSLGWTGGLAEYNSPLHF. As DNA, the CDR3 is TGTGCCAGCAGTTTAGGGTGGACAGGGGGCCTAGCTGAATATAATTCACCCCTCCACTTT.

The chain couples TRBV16 to TRBJ2-5, with a tentative D call TRBD2 (5 bases). The CDR3 covers 16 residues. V lost 5 bases to trimming and J lost 2 bases, with 18 bases between them. Per the germline V gene, CDR1 is KGHSY and CDR2 is FQNENV. CDR3 amino acids: CASSTDGKNPQETQYF. CDR3 DNA: TGTGCCAGCAGCACGGACGGGAAGAATCCACAAGAGACCCAGTACTTC.

The chain employs TRBV20-1 and TRBJ2-5; possible D gene TRBD1, 5 bases. Germline CDR1 DFQATT, CDR2 SNEGSKA (reference sequence). This CDR3 is 16 amino acids long. Trimming left V 3 bases short and J 0 bases short, with 17 bases between. Here the CDR3 DNA reads TGCAGTGCTAGTAGGCACCTTCCAGGGTACCAAGAGACCCAGTACTTC. Amino acids: CSASRHLPGYQETQYF.

This sequence joins TRBV29-1 and TRBJ1-2; 11 bases match TRBD1. V shed 7 bases, J shed 7 bases, and the junction held 14 bases outside the gene matches. CDR3 length: 15 amino acids. CDR1 is SQVTM, CDR2 ANQGSEA, per germline. The chain's CDR3 is CSGAQTGTGGAGYTF. The CDR3, as DNA: TGCAGCGGTGCACAAACCGGGACAGGGGGAGCTGGCTACACCTTC.

The J gene is TRBJ2-7, the V gene TRBV15; 7 nucleotides line up with TRBD1. This CDR3 spans 15 amino acids. The V and J ends lost 5 bases and 4 bases, in that order; junction bases with no gene match: 11. Germline V CDR1 and CDR2: LNHNV, YYDKDF (reference sequence). The CDR3, as DNA: TGTGCCACCAGCTCAGAGTTACAGGGGAAATACGAGCAGTACTTC. Its translation: CATSSELQGKYEQYF.

In its sample, this clone was seen once. This CDR3 reads CASSPIQGRTYEQYF. The CDR3 nucleotides read TGTGCCAGCTCACCTATACAAGGACGGACCTACGAGCAGTACTTC. The J gene is TRBJ2-7, the V gene TRBV18; no clear D. Per germline, CDR1 KGHSH and CDR2 LQKENI. The V end lost 3 bases, the J end lost 2 bases, and 14 bases lay between the germline ends. The CDR3 is made up of 15 amino acids. Full variable domain (remainder filled in from reference TRBV18 and TRBJ2-7): NAGVMQNPRHLVRRRGQEARLRCSPMKGHSHVYWYRQLPEEGLKFMVYLQKENIIDESGMPKERFSAEFPKEGPSILRIQQVVRGDSAAYFCASSPIQGRTYEQYFGPGTRLTVT.

V and J are TRBV29-1 and TRBJ2-7; tentatively, D is TRBD1 (6 bases). The CDR3 totals 14 residues. CDR1 and CDR2 (germline): SQVTM, ANQGSEA. Trimming removed 7 bases from V and 0 bases from J, with 16 bases in between. The CDR3 sequence: CSARKDSLSYEQYF. CDR3 bases: TGCAGCGCTCGAAAGGACAGCCTCTCCTACGAGCAGTACTTC.

The chain combines TRBV7-2 with TRBJ2-2; 13 bases are shared with TRBD2. In germline, CDR1 is SGHTA, CDR2 FQGNSA. The V and J ends lost 6 bases and 1 base, in that order; junction bases with no gene match: 8. The CDR3 consists of 18 residues. CDR3 nucleotides: TGTGCCAGCAGAATTCTGGGACTAGCGGGAAGGAACACCGGGGAGCTGTTTTTT. Amino acid sequence: CASRILGLAGRNTGELFF.

The CDR3 DNA reads as TGTGCCAGCAGCTTAGTCAAGGGTACTAATGAAAAACTGTTTTTT. Protein sequence: CASSLVKGTNEKLFF. The rearrangement links TRBV7-2 to TRBJ1-4; D call uncertain. This CDR3 has 15 amino acids. The germline gives CDR1 SGHTA, CDR2 FQGNSA. The V gene lost 1 base and the J gene lost 2 bases, with 8 bases spanning the gap.

This chain uses TRBV5-1 with TRBJ2-1; 8 positions agree with TRBD2. CDR1 is SGHRS, CDR2 YFSETQ, per germline. This CDR3 has 16 amino acids. The V gene end was trimmed by 4 bases and the J gene end by 5 bases; junction bases not matched to a gene: 11. DNA for the CDR3: TGCGCCAGCAGCCGAGGAGTAGCGGGGTTGAACAATGAGCAGTTCTTC. The encoded protein is CASSRGVAGLNNEQFF.

This clone appeared once. One end of the junction does not line up with germline, which may come from a read error. V is TRBV7-9 and J is TRBJ1-5; D ambiguous. Germline V gene lookup returns CDR1 SEHNR and CDR2 FQNEAQ (reference sequence). This CDR3 region has 15 residues. This CDR3 is CASSLDKTSNQPQHF. CDR3 coding DNA: TGTGCCAGCAGTTTAGACAAGACTAGCAATCAGCCCCAGCATTTT.

The sample holds one count of this clone. V and J are TRBV7-2 and TRBJ1-2; D unclear. V gave up 3 bases and J gave up 7 bases, with 12 bases separating them. Per the germline V gene, CDR1 is SGHTA and CDR2 is FQGNSA. CDR3 size: 13 residues. CDR3 sequence reads: CASSFYQDSGYTF. CDR3 coding DNA: TGTGCCAGCAGCTTCTACCAGGATAGTGGCTACACCTTC.

The chain joins TRBV7-2 to TRBJ2-4; D not certain. Germline assignment: CDR1 SGHTA and CDR2 FQGNSA. Trimming took 5 bases from V and 6 from J, leaving 14 bases between them. CDR3 length: 14 residues. The CDR3: CASSPLRGGNIQYF. As DNA, the CDR3 is TGTGCCAGCAGCCCATTGCGCGGCGGAAACATTCAGTACTTC.

The J gene is TRBJ2-7, the V gene TRBV7-9, with 9 bases fitting TRBD1. This CDR3 contains 14 residues. V shed 6 bases and J 5 bases; nucleotides not matched to a gene: 8. Germline CDR1 and CDR2: SEHNR and FQNEAQ (reference sequence). The CDR3 loop reads CASRAGTGSHEQYF. CDR3 bases: TGTGCCAGCAGAGCCGGGACAGGGAGTCACGAGCAGTACTTC.

In DNA form, the CDR3 reads TGTGCCAGCAGCTTGGGACAAGTTAACTATGGCTACACCTTC. Amino acids: CASSLGQVNYGYTF. The gene calls are TRBV11-2 and TRBJ1-2, with D perhaps matching TRBD1 (6 bases). CDR1 and CDR2 from the germline V gene are SGHAT and FQNNGV. V was pared by 3 bases and J by 1 base, with 9 bases between. The CDR3 has 14 amino acids.

The chain carries TRBV7-6 and TRBJ2-1, with D possibly being TRBD2 (6 bases). The CDR3 sequence is 15 residues long. V gave up 2 bases and J gave up 4 bases, with 12 bases separating them. Germline CDR1 SGHVS, CDR2 FNYEAQ. The CDR3, as DNA: TGTGCCAGCAGCTTATGGGCGGGAACTTACAATGAGCAGTTCTTC. This sequence encodes CASSLWAGTYNEQFF.